This is a list of T cell receptor beta chains from one sample in a study of shared clonotypes between healthy human individuals. Profiling relied on immunoSEQ multiplex PCR, and the TCRdb table lists in-frame clones only, not all of them. The data show about 870,000 clones, around 93% seen once. Material for sequencing was naive CD8+ T cells sorted from blood. The receptors come from a man younger than 40 in good health. Both conserved end residues are part of each CDR3. The order of the fields is D gene, CDR3 length, clone size, J gene, V gene, CDR3 DNA, CDR3 protein. D genes are given only for firm matches. Size tells how often a clone was seen (once, few, many) or the class of an expanded clone, and some rows leave it out.

NA | 14 | NA | TRBJ2-1 | TRBV27 | TGTGCCAGCACCAACCTCGGGGTTTACAATGAGCAGTTCTTC | CASTNLGVYNEQFF
TRBD1 | 14 | once | TRBJ2-3 | TRBV9 | TGTGCCAGTTCCGGGACAGGGGGGCGGGATACGCAGTATTTT | CASSGTGGRDTQYF
NA | 19 | NA | TRBJ2-1 | TRBV5-1 | TGCGCCAGTACGCCCGGGCACCGTGGGACCTCTATTTCCTACAATGAGCAGTTCTTC | CASTPGHRGTSISYNEQFF
TRBD2 | 21 | NA | TRBJ2-5 | TRBV4-1 | TGCGCCAGCAGCCAAGATGAAATGGGGACTAGCGGGAGGGCCGGGCAAGAGACCCAGTACTTC | CASSQDEMGTSGRAGQETQYF
TRBD2 | 17 | NA | TRBJ2-2 | TRBV7-8 | TGTGCCAGCAGCTCCCGGACTAGCGGGAGATCTTCCGGGGAGCTGTTTTTT | CASSSRTSGRSSGELFF
NA | 13 | NA | TRBJ2-7 | TRBV7-8 | TGTGCCAGCAGCACGAGAAGCTCCTACGAGCAGTACTTC | CASSTRSSYEQYF
NA | 13 | NA | TRBJ2-3 | TRBV19 | TGTGCCAGTAGTATGACAAGCACAGATACGCAGTATTTT | CASSMTSTDTQYF
TRBD1 | 17 | NA | TRBJ2-7 | TRBV27 | TGTGCCAGCAGTTCCAAGCGACAGGGGTTCGAATACTACGAGCAGTACTTC | CASSSKRQGFEYYEQYF
NA | 14 | once | TRBJ2-7 | TRBV7-9 | TGTGCCAGCAGCCCCCGGGACACAAACTACGAGCAGTACTTC | CASSPRDTNYEQYF
NA | 15 | few | TRBJ2-7 | TRBV27 | TGTGCCAGCAGTTTAAGGGACAAAACTATGTACGAGCAGTACTTC | CASSLRDKTMYEQYF
NA | 13 | NA | TRBJ1-2 | TRBV27 | TGTGCCAGCAGTTTATTGGAAGGGTATGGCTACACCTTC | CASSLLEGYGYTF
NA | 12 | NA | TRBJ2-3 | TRBV27 | TGTGCCAGCAGTTTAAATGGAGATACGCAGTATTTT | CASSLNGDTQYF
TRBD1 | 12 | NA | TRBJ1-1 | TRBV27 | TGTGCCAGCAAGCAGGGACAGGGGGCGGCTTTCTTT | CASKQGQGAAFF
NA | 11 | NA | TRBJ1-2 | TRBV6-5 | TGTGCCAGCAGAAAACGGGATGGCTACACCTTC | CASRKRDGYTF
NA | 13 | NA | TRBJ2-1 | TRBV14 | TGTGCCAGCAGCCTCCGGGACTACAATGAGCAGTTCTTC | CASSLRDYNEQFF
NA | 13 | NA | TRBJ2-7 | TRBV19 | TGTGCCAGTAGTCCTGTTAGCTCCTACGAGCAGTACTTC | CASSPVSSYEQYF
TRBD2 | 15 | NA | TRBJ2-1 | TRBV6-5 | TGTGCCAGCAGTCAAACTAGCGGACTCTCATGGGAGCAGTTCTTC | CASSQTSGLSWEQFF
TRBD2 | 19 | NA | TRBJ2-3 | TRBV28 | TGTGCCAGCAGTTTAGGACTAGCGGTCAGGGGTCCTAGCACAGATACGCAGTATTTT | CASSLGLAVRGPSTDTQYF
NA | 14 | NA | TRBJ1-2 | TRBV7-9 | TGTGCCAGCAGCTTATCCAGTTCTAACTATGGCTACACCTTC | CASSLSSSNYGYTF